The 10 T cell receptor beta chains in this list originate from one sample, sequenced in a study of blood T cell repertoires in COVID-19. The method was immunoSEQ multiplex PCR; TCRdb's version includes in-frame clones alone and lacks a portion of them. Of about 160,000 clones listed, 85% to 90% were seen once; the top ten hold 9% to 12%. Sequencing was performed on peripheral blood. Every receptor here comes from a woman in her 70s with COVID-19, enrolled during active disease.

The V and J genes are TRBV6-5 and TRBJ2-7; maybe TRBD1 (8 bases). From germline, CDR1 is MNHEY and CDR2 SVGAGI. The CDR3 spans 14 residues. V was trimmed by 6 bases and J by 0 bases, leaving 12 bases between them. CDR3 nucleotides: TGTGCCAGCAGGGGGGGGACAGGCTCCTACGAGCAGTACTTC. The encoded protein is CASRGGTGSYEQYF.

Here the CDR3 reads CASSLGGTTSYEQYF. CDR3 coding DNA: TGTGCCAGCAGCTTAGGTGGGACTACTTCCTACGAGCAGTACTTC. The chain is built from TRBV13 and TRBJ2-7, with TRBD2 matching 7 bases. The CDR3 is 15 amino acids. After removal of 0 bases from V and 1 base from J, the junction contained 3 bases not matched to a gene. From germline, CDR1 is PRHDT and CDR2 FYEKMQ (reference sequence).

This chain links TRBV28 with TRBJ1-5; 9 bases are shared with TRBD1. The CDR3 spans 14 residues. The V and J ends lost 2 bases and 5 bases, in that order; junction bases with no gene match: 1. Germline assignment: CDR1 MDHEN and CDR2 SYDVKM. The chain's CDR3 is CASSLDRGDQPQHF. The CDR3 bases are TGTGCCAGCAGTTTAGACAGGGGGGATCAGCCCCAGCATTTT.

This sequence joins TRBV9 and TRBJ2-2; a possible D gene is TRBD2 (6 bases). Germline values: CDR1 SGDLS, CDR2 YYNGEE. This CDR3 comprises 18 residues. Trimming cost V 4 bases and J 1 base, with 20 bases left between them. The DNA for the CDR3 is TGTGCCAGCAGCTTCCCCCGTATGACTAGTCAGAACACCGGGGAGCTGTTTTTT. It yields the protein CASSFPRMTSQNTGELFF.

The CDR3 spells CSVEGDRGQVAKNIQYF. The CDR3 DNA sequence: TGCAGCGTTGAAGGCGACAGGGGGCAGGTAGCCAAAAACATTCAGTACTTC. The chain uses TRBV29-1 and TRBJ2-4, with 10 bases matching TRBD1. The CDR3 consists of 17 residues. The J segment lost 0 bases and the V segment lost 1 base, leaving 6 bases of the junction unmatched. Germline assignment: CDR1 SQVTM and CDR2 ANQGSEA.

The chain joins TRBV6-1 to TRBJ2-2; tentatively, D is TRBD1 (6 bases). V was trimmed by 3 bases and J by 4 bases, leaving 15 bases between them. CDR1 is MNHNS and CDR2 is SASEGT in the germline V gene. The CDR3 is 16 residues long. This CDR3 is CASSDPWTVPTGELFF. The CDR3 DNA reads as TGTGCCAGCAGTGACCCCTGGACAGTACCCACCGGGGAGCTGTTTTTT.

The CDR3 DNA reads TGTGCCAGCAGCCAAGAAACGGGTTTCAACACCATATATTTT. It translates to CASSQETGFNTIYF. The rearrangement links TRBV4-2 to TRBJ1-3; D gene uncertain. The ends were cut back, 0 bases at V and 7 bases at J, with 10 bases in the middle. CDR1 and CDR2 from the germline V gene are LGHNA and YNFKEQ. The CDR3 spans 14 residues.

J is TRBJ2-4 and V is TRBV10-3; D call uncertain. Per the germline V gene, CDR1 is ENHRY and CDR2 is SYGVKD. The V end lost 2 bases, the J end lost 0 bases, and 11 bases lay between the germline ends. The CDR3 has 16 amino acids. The CDR3, as DNA: TGTGCCATCAGTGAGGTCAGAAGTCTAGCCAAAAACATTCAGTACTTC. Protein product: CAISEVRSLAKNIQYF.

The V gene is TRBV5-1, the J gene TRBJ2-1, with 9 bases aligning to TRBD1. The J segment lost 3 bases and the V segment lost 4 bases, leaving 8 bases of the junction unmatched. Germline V gene sequence: CDR1 SGHRS, CDR2 YFSETQ. This CDR3 has 16 amino acids. The CDR3 nucleotides read TGCGCCAGCAGCGGCGGGACAGGGACCAGCTACAATGAGCAGTTCTTC. Its protein product is CASSGGTGTSYNEQFF. Variable domain in full (rest from reference TRBV5-1 and TRBJ2-1): KAGVTQTPRYLIKTRGQQVTLSCSPISGHRSVSWYQQTPGQGLQFLFEYFSETQRNKGNFPGRFSGRQFSNSRSEMNVSTLELGDSALYLCASSGGTGTSYNEQFFGPGTRLTVL.

This chain joins TRBV28 and TRBJ2-5; possible D gene TRBD2, 6 bases. The CDR3 runs 13 residues. Trimming shortened V by 6 bases and J by 7 bases, and 15 bases separated the two germline ends. Per the germline V gene, CDR1 is MDHEN and CDR2 is SYDVKM. This CDR3 reads CASRPGLPGTQYF. The DNA for the CDR3 is TGTGCCAGCAGACCGGGACTTCCGGGGACCCAGTACTTC.